These T cell receptor beta chains were read from a single sample in a study of T cell repertoires in cytomegalovirus infection. TCRdb analysed the reads with MiXCR anew, one entry per CDR3 protein. The sample contains roughly 990,000 distinct CDR3 sequences, approximately 32% of which appear only once. These TCRs are of unknown antigen specificity. The specimen comprised cultured CD8+ T cells from PBMCs, sampled from culture after CMV antigen stimulation. These receptors were taken from a human donor in good health (CMV status not recorded). Some clones in this sample may be carry-over from other donors' samples. CDR3s include the opening cysteine and the closing phenylalanine or tryptophan. The D gene is left open where the match is weak. Size values are once, few and many counts, or a class for expanded clones, and some rows have none.

>TRBV10-3|TRBJ2-7|.|many
CAISLEAAVTYEQYF
TGTGCCATCTCTCTCGAGGCAGCCGTAACCTACGAGCAGTACTTC
>TRBV12-3/TRBV12-4|TRBJ2-5|.|.
CASSSSTQLETQYF
TGTGCCAGCAGTTCCTCGACTCAACTGGAGACCCAGTACTTC
>TRBV7-3|TRBJ2-1|TRBD1|.
CASSLGDRVLGSYNERFF
TGTGCCAGCAGCTTAGGCGACAGGGTATTAGGGTCCTACAATGAGCGGTTCTTC
>TRBV7-6|TRBJ1-1|.|many
CASLQFGQNPTEAFF
TGTGCCAGTTTGCAGTTCGGACAGAACCCCACTGAAGCTTTCTTT
>TRBV7-6|TRBJ2-7|.|many
CASSLGDDPYEQYF
TGTGCCAGCAGCTTGGGGGACGACCCCTACGAGCAGTACTTC
>TRBV19|TRBJ2-1|.|many
CASSIGGGSYNEQFF
TGTGCCAGTAGTATTGGTGGGGGGTCCTACAATGAGCAGTTCTTC
>TRBV14|TRBJ2-1|TRBD2|.
CASSRWTSAYNEQFF
TGTGCCAGCAGCCGATGGACTAGCGCCTACAATGAGCAGTTCTTC
>TRBV28|TRBJ2-3|TRBD2|.
CASSSGLAGPTVDTQYF
TGTGCCAGCAGTTCCGGTCTAGCGGGGCCTACCGTAGATACGCAGTATTTT
>TRBV6-1|TRBJ1-2|.|.
CASSELTGPFYGYTF
TGTGCCAGCAGTGAGCTAACAGGTCCTTTCTATGGCTACACCTTC
>TRBV7-3|TRBJ1-6|.|.
CASSFGTDADSPLHF
TGTGCCAGCAGCTTCGGGACGGATGCGGATTCACCCCTCCACTTT
>TRBV5-5|TRBJ2-7|.|.
CASDGAEGDEQYF
TGTGCCAGCGACGGGGCCGAGGGAGACGAGCAGTACTTC
>TRBV7-9|TRBJ1-6|.|many
CASSPPRDSPLHF
TGTGCCAGCAGCCCCCCGAGGGATTCACCCCTCCACTTT
>TRBV27|TRBJ2-7|.|.
CASSLRGGVYEQYF
TGTGCCAGCAGTTTACGGGGTGGGGTCTACGAGCAGTACTTC
>TRBV28|TRBJ1-5|TRBD1|.
CASSLPGQSNQPQHF
TGTGCCAGCAGTTTACCGGGACAGAGCAATCAGCCCCAGCATTTT
>TRBV9|TRBJ2-6|.|.
CASSGGGTGANVLTF
TGTGCCAGCAGCGGAGGAGGGACTGGGGCCAACGTCCTGACTTTC
>TRBV2|TRBJ2-5|TRBD1|few
CASRKGQGNFETQYF
TGTGCCAGCAGGAAGGGACAGGGGAATTTCGAGACCCAGTACTTC
>TRBV12-3/TRBV12-4|TRBJ2-1|.|.
CASTLASDEQFF
TGTGCCAGCACGTTGGCGAGCGATGAGCAGTTCTTC
>TRBV7-6|TRBJ1-1|.|few
CASSWGTRTEAFF
TGTGCCAGCAGCTGGGGGACGCGGACTGAAGCTTTCTTT
>TRBV10-3|TRBJ2-1|.|.
CAISTNSDNEQFF
TGTGCCATCAGCACCAACAGTGACAATGAGCAGTTCTTC
>TRBV7-8|TRBJ1-2|.|many
CASSPPGKHNYGYTF
TGTGCCAGCAGCCCGCCGGGAAAACACAACTATGGCTACACCTTC
>TRBV6-2/TRBV6-3|TRBJ1-5|.|few
CASSFVTGSNQPQHF
TGTGCCAGCAGTTTTGTCACAGGGAGCAATCAGCCCCAGCATTTT
>TRBV19|TRBJ1-5|.|.
CASSFGEDYQPQHF
TGTGCCAGTAGTTTTGGGGAGGATTATCAGCCCCAGCATTTT
>TRBV7-2|TRBJ2-3|.|many
CASSLAEGVVDTQYF
TGTGCCAGCAGCTTAGCCGAGGGGGTGGTAGATACGCAGTATTTT
>TRBV24-1|TRBJ2-3|.|.
CATSAWDLSGPDTQYF
TGTGCCACCAGTGCCTGGGACTTATCAGGCCCAGATACGCAGTATTTT
>TRBV6-2/TRBV6-3|TRBJ2-7|.|.
CASSPTDFEQYF
TGTGCCAGCAGCCCAACAGACTTCGAGCAGTACTTC
>TRBV7-6|TRBJ1-1|.|.
CASSSREAGRAFF
TGTGCCAGCAGCTCGCGGGAGGCGGGTAGGGCTTTCTTT
>TRBV19|TRBJ1-1|.|.
CASSHLRGDDAFF
TGTGCCAGTAGCCACCTTCGGGGCGACGATGCTTTCTTT
>TRBV20-1|TRBJ2-3|TRBD2|.
CSATSGGLDTQYF
TGCAGTGCCACTAGCGGGGGGTTAGATACGCAGTATTTT
>TRBV4-1|TRBJ2-3|TRBD2|few
CASSQVPGLAIGADTQYF
TGCGCCAGCAGCCAAGTCCCGGGACTAGCGATTGGGGCAGATACGCAGTATTTT
>TRBV24-1|TRBJ2-3|TRBD1|.
CATSDPQGTSTDTQYF
TGTGCCACCAGTGATCCACAGGGGACGAGCACAGATACGCAGTATTTT
>TRBV7-2|TRBJ2-2|.|many
CASSLESPSSNTGELFF
TGTGCCAGCAGCTTAGAGTCCCCAAGTAGCAACACCGGGGAGCTGTTTTTT
>TRBV7-9|TRBJ2-5|.|.
CASRTPGPGETQYF
TGTGCCAGCAGGACACCGGGGCCGGGGGAGACCCAGTACTTC
>TRBV2|TRBJ1-1|TRBD1|.
CASREGQGLSEAFF
TGTGCCAGCAGGGAGGGACAGGGACTATCTGAAGCTTTCTTT
>TRBV4-1|TRBJ2-3|.|once
CASSQPGHDTQYF
TGCGCCAGCAGCCAGCCCGGGCACGATACGCAGTATTTT
>TRBV7-6|TRBJ1-1|TRBD1|few
CASSPTGGKSTEAFF
TGTGCCAGCAGCCCCACAGGGGGCAAGAGCACTGAAGCTTTCTTT
>TRBV6-2/TRBV6-3|TRBJ2-3|.|once
CASSYAERGDTQYF
TGTGCCAGCAGTTACGCAGAAAGGGGGGATACGCAGTATTTT
>TRBV6-2/TRBV6-3|TRBJ2-2|.|.
CASSYTTGARTGELFF
TGTGCCAGCAGTTACACTACCGGGGCTAGGACCGGGGAGCTGTTTTTT
>TRBV7-2|TRBJ2-3|TRBD2|.
CASSLVLAGEWDTQYF
TGTGCCAGCAGCTTAGTACTAGCGGGGGAATGGGATACGCAGTATTTT
>TRBV6-5|TRBJ2-3|TRBD1|.
CASRKRGGVDTQYF
TGTGCCAGCAGGAAAAGAGGGGGCGTTGATACGCAGTATTTT
>TRBV29-1|TRBJ2-3|.|few
CSVVPGASSTDTQYF
TGCAGCGTTGTTCCCGGGGCTAGTAGCACAGATACGCAGTATTTT
>TRBV4-3|TRBJ1-1|.|.
CASSPGYSTEAFF
TGCGCCAGCAGCCCAGGGTATAGCACTGAAGCTTTCTTT
>TRBV12-3/TRBV12-4|TRBJ1-1|.|.
CASSNSTEAFF
TGTGCCAGCAGCAACTCCACTGAAGCTTTCTTT